This T cell receptor (beta chain) was obtained from a study of early T cells in non-severe SARS-CoV-2 infection (dated by TCRdb to the early 2020s). Turning to the overall study: Bulk RNA from unsorted whole blood was used for TCR sequencing, so alpha and beta chains could not be paired.

The study was a case-control design nested within a healthcare worker cohort in London, UK, with weekly nasopharyngeal swab PCR tests and blood sampling. Healthcare workers were recruited during the week of the UK lockdown, between 23 and 31 March 2020, and followed weekly for up to roughly 15 weeks. For CDR1 and CDR2, the germline V gene lists ENHRY and SYGVKD. The germline V end is reduced by 0 bases and the J end by 5 bases; junction bases left unmatched: 4. The CDR3 holds 15 amino acids from the cysteine to the phenylalanine. Kept here is only the CDR3 DNA, which spans 45 bases and is read in frame from base 1. This clonotype was found many times. There is no known antigen for this receptor. The input lacks base qualities; no much larger clone sits a single base away. Study-wide conclusions, independent of this receptor: VDJdb matching was skewed toward anti-spike CD8 responses, so virus-specific expansions were likely underestimated and private and CD4 specificities were missed.

Receptor amplification or capture employed 5' RACE. Sequenced on a NextSeq 500. In the TCR library protocol, unique molecular identifiers were attached to individual cDNA molecules to correct for PCR bias and sequencing error. TCR alpha and beta chains were both sequenced, and the abundances of alpha and beta sequences in each sample were closely correlated with each other. The authors' analysis ran thus. Decombinator V4 was used to annotate TCR sequences for V gene, J gene and CDR3. TCRs were defined as expanded if a significant change between any two time points was detected under a Poisson model with p below 0.0001. TCR abundances were normalised to the total number of TCRs sequenced per sample and expressed as counts per million. MAIT TCRs were defined by TRAV1-2 paired with TRAJ12, TRAJ20 or TRAJ33, and iNKT TCRs by TRAV10 paired with TRAJ18. VDJdb, accessed 1 November 2021, was searched for CMV, EBV and SARS-CoV-2 annotated TCRs, with TCRs annotated for multiple antigens excluded. TCRdb reprocessing: public reads trimmed at Q25 with fastp, clones called with MiXCR, in-frame beta chains kept. Every CDR3 protein is listed once, alongside the most common genes and DNA of its rows. The V and J calls here are based on TCRdb, not the publication. This sample lists more than 90,000 distinct CDR3 sequences; around 10% were detected once. The top ten constitute about 5% of the sample.

The V gene is TRBV10-3 and the J gene is TRBJ2-5, and TRBD1 aligns with 9 junction nucleotides. This receptor was identified in an adult who was a healthcare worker with PCR-confirmed SARS-CoV-2 infection or an uninfected control (not recorded which). Sequencing was performed on whole blood. The CDR3 corresponds to CAISESGQGRETQYF. The nucleotides are TGTGCCATCAGTGAGTCGGGACAGGGTCGGGAGACCCAGTACTTC.